These 29 T cell receptor beta chains were all obtained from the same sample, sequenced in a study of shared clonotypes between healthy human individuals. Some clones are missing from TCRdb's copy, which holds only in-frame ones; the method was immunoSEQ multiplex PCR. Of millions of clones listed, 95% are singletons. Material: naive CD4+ T cells sorted from blood. Specified subset: CD45RA+ positively selected. The source of these receptors is a man younger than 35 in good health.

This sequence joins TRBV7-2 and TRBJ2-5, with unresolved D. Per the germline V gene, CDR1 is SGHTA and CDR2 is FQGNSA. The CDR3 sequence is 14 residues long. V lost 5 bases and J 1 base, leaving 11 bases between the germline ends. Here the CDR3 reads CASSRQSSQETQYF. The CDR3 DNA sequence: TGTGCCAGCAGCCGCCAAAGTAGCCAAGAGACCCAGTACTTC.

The gene calls are TRBV5-6 and TRBJ2-3, with TRBD1 matching over 7 bases. Unmatched junction bases numbered 16, after V lost 3 bases and J lost 9 bases. The germline V gene encodes CDR1 SGHDT and CDR2 YYEEEE. CDR3 size: 16 residues. The CDR3 protein is CASSWGPGGGEGTQYF. CDR3 DNA: TGTGCCAGCAGCTGGGGTCCAGGGGGTGGTGAGGGAACGCAGTATTTT.

In nucleotides, the CDR3 is TGCAGCGTTGCACAGACAGGTCCGGCGGATACGCAGTATTTT. This codes for CSVAQTGPADTQYF. This rearrangement joins TRBV29-1 to TRBJ2-3, with D possibly being TRBD1 (6 bases). Germline CDR1 reads SQVTM; CDR2 reads ANQGSEA. Trimming left V 4 bases short and J 6 bases short, with 17 bases between. This CDR3 is 14 amino acids long.

The rearrangement links TRBV6-5 to TRBJ1-4; D is unclear. Germline values: CDR1 MNHEY, CDR2 SVGAGI. This CDR3 has 14 amino acids. Trimming took off 6 bases at V and 3 bases at J, with 11 bases between the two ends. CDR3 in amino acids: CASRLPGANEKLFF. The CDR3 DNA reads TGTGCCAGCAGGCTCCCTGGGGCTAATGAAAAACTGTTTTTT.

As to this clone: An end of the junction does not agree with germline; a read error may underlie this. The chain carries TRBV7-3 and TRBJ2-3; D may correspond to TRBD1 or TRBD2 (5 bases each). From germline, CDR1 is SGHTA and CDR2 FQGTGA. The CDR3 is made up of 11 amino acids. In nucleotides, the CDR3 is TGTGCCAGCAGCCACGGGGCGGAGAAGCATTTT. This gives the protein CASSHGAEKHF.

This clone was recorded a few times. The chain combines TRBV9 with TRBJ1-1, with 9 bases lining up with TRBD1. This CDR3 contains 15 residues. Germline loops: CDR1 SGDLS, CDR2 YYNGEE. The junction had 5 bases not matched to a gene; V was cut back by 3 bases and J by 2 bases. In DNA form, the CDR3 reads TGTGCCAGCAGCGCCCAGGGACAGGGCAACACTGAAGCTTTCTTT. This gives the protein CASSAQGQGNTEAFF.

The chain is built from TRBV4-3 and TRBJ1-5, with a possible D match to TRBD1 (5 bases). Trimming removed 0 bases at V and 8 bases at J, with 17 bases between. This CDR3 spans 16 amino acids. CDR1 and CDR2 (germline): LGHNA, YSLEER. CDR3 sequence (DNA): TGCGCCAGCAGCCAAGATTTGGGTAGGGGATATGAGCCCCAGCATTTT. Translated: CASSQDLGRGYEPQHF.

The gene calls are TRBV6-1 and TRBJ1-6, with D uncertain. In germline, CDR1 is MNHNS, CDR2 SASEGT. The CDR3 totals 16 residues. Deletions cut 2 bases from V and 5 bases from J, with 13 bases between. CDR3 in DNA: TGTGCCAGCAGTGAACTCAGCACAGCCAATAATTCACCCCTCCACTTT. Amino acids: CASSELSTANNSPLHF.

CDR3 nucleotides: TGTGCCAGCAGCTTAATGCCTAGCGGGGCAGATACGCAGTATTTT. Translation: CASSLMPSGADTQYF. The gene calls are TRBV11-2 and TRBJ2-3, with 9 bases aligning to TRBD2. Losses at the gene ends were 2 bases for V and 4 bases for J; bases not matched to a gene: 4. This CDR3 region has 15 residues. Germline CDR1 and CDR2: SGHAT and FQNNGV.

Points on this clone: The same CDR3 also results from other DNA sequences found in this sample. The chain employs TRBV7-2 and TRBJ2-7, with 11 positions matching TRBD1. V was clipped by 5 bases and J by 0 bases; unmatched bases: 3. The CDR3 is 15 amino acids. The germline V gene encodes CDR1 SGHTA and CDR2 FQGNSA. The DNA for the CDR3 is TGTGCCAGCAGCCGGGGGACAGGGGGCTCCTACGAGCAGTACTTC. Amino acid sequence: CASSRGTGGSYEQYF.

The V gene is TRBV4-1, the J gene TRBJ2-3; 9 bases line up with TRBD1. With V trimmed by 4 bases and J by 5 bases, 10 bases remained unmatched. This CDR3 contains 16 residues. Germline V lookup: CDR1 MGHRA, CDR2 YSYEKL. The CDR3 DNA reads as TGCGCCAGCAGCCTTTTCGGGACAGGGCTAAAAGATACGCAGTATTTT. As protein: CASSLFGTGLKDTQYF.

This clone was observed once. The chain has TRBV10-1 and TRBJ2-5; D unclear. The CDR3 covers 14 residues. Deletions cut 3 bases from V and 2 bases from J, with 10 bases between. Germline CDR1 reads WNHNN; CDR2 reads SYGVQD (reference sequence). The CDR3 sequence is CASSEWGRQETQYF. The CDR3 bases are TGCGCCAGCAGTGAATGGGGTCGGCAAGAGACCCAGTACTTC.

The chain carries TRBV19 and TRBJ2-7; D possibly uses TRBD1 or TRBD2 (5 bases each). This CDR3 comprises 14 residues. Germline CDR1 LNHDA, CDR2 SQIVND (reference sequence). The V end was cut by 7 bases, the J end by 2 bases, with 15 bases between. For the CDR3, the DNA is TGTGCCAGTACCCCTCCGGGGCGGACCTACGAGCAGTACTTC. Translated: CASTPPGRTYEQYF.

This chain links TRBV7-6 with TRBJ2-1; TRBD1 is a possible D gene (6 bases). With 2 bases removed from V and 12 bases from J, the gap between germline ends came to 14 bases. This CDR3 comprises 13 residues. Germline V CDR1 and CDR2: SGHVS, FNYEAQ. This chain's CDR3 is CASSLMTGGVQFF. The DNA of the CDR3 is TGTGCCAGCAGCTTAATGACAGGTGGGGTGCAGTTCTTC.

The genes are TRBV10-2 and TRBJ1-1; unclear D gene. Germline V gene lookup returns CDR1 WSHSY and CDR2 SAAADI. The CDR3 spans 11 residues. V was shortened by 7 bases and J by 10 bases, with 13 bases between the two germline ends. This CDR3 is CASTSGLGAFF. In DNA, the CDR3 is TGCGCCAGCACCTCAGGCCTGGGAGCTTTCTTT.

V gene TRBV6-5 combines with J gene TRBJ2-5; 8 nucleotides line up with TRBD1. Losses at the gene ends were 9 bases for V and 5 bases for J; bases not matched to a gene: 8. From germline, CDR1 is MNHEY and CDR2 SVGAGI. This CDR3 has 13 residues. CDR3 loop: CASRQGLRETQYF. The CDR3 DNA reads TGTGCCAGTAGACAGGGGCTTAGGGAGACCCAGTACTTC.

This sequence joins TRBV4-3 and TRBJ2-7; D remains unclear. V was shortened by 0 bases and J by 0 bases, with 9 bases between the two germline ends. The CDR3 runs 15 residues. Germline values: CDR1 LGHNA, CDR2 YSLEER. This CDR3 reads CASSQEQLSSYEQYF. CDR3 coding DNA: TGCGCCAGCAGCCAAGAACAACTAAGCTCCTACGAGCAGTACTTC.

CDR3: CASSSGHAGTGELFF. In DNA form, the CDR3 reads TGTGCCAGCAGTTCCGGACACGCGGGGACCGGGGAGCTGTTTTTT. The V call is TRBV11-2, the J call TRBJ2-2; D perhaps matches TRBD2 (6 bases). The V end was cut by 6 bases, the J end by 5 bases, with 16 bases between. The germline V gene encodes CDR1 SGHAT and CDR2 FQNNGV. This CDR3 is built from 15 residues.

V is TRBV7-2 and J is TRBJ2-3; 11 bases map to TRBD1. J gave up 7 bases and V 4 bases, and 4 bases lay outside the gene matches. In germline, CDR1 is SGHTA, CDR2 FQGNSA. This CDR3 has 14 residues. The chain's CDR3 is CASSSDRGQHTQYF. The CDR3 DNA sequence: TGTGCCAGCAGCTCGGACAGGGGGCAACATACGCAGTATTTT.

The J gene is TRBJ2-7, the V gene TRBV4-3; D is unclear. This CDR3 has 12 residues. Per germline, CDR1 LGHNA and CDR2 YSLEER. V lost 0 bases and J 6 bases, leaving 6 bases between the germline ends. DNA of the CDR3: TGCGCCAGCAGCCAAGATCTACGCGAGCAGTACTTC. As protein: CASSQDLREQYF.

Remarks on this clone: At the DNA level, this CDR3 is encoded by other sequences in the same sample as well. This chain joins TRBV30 and TRBJ1-1, with no clear D. CDR3 length: 13 amino acids. Looked up from germline, CDR1 is GTSNPN and CDR2 is SVGIG (reference sequence). Between the trimmed V and J ends, which lost 0 bases and 2 bases, there was a span of 7 bases. CDR3 DNA: TGTGCCTGGAGTGTACGAGTAAACACTGAAGCTTTCTTT. Its translation: CAWSVRVNTEAFF.

This chain connects TRBV5-6 to TRBJ2-3; D uncertain. V was shortened by 3 bases and J by 6 bases, with 11 bases between the two germline ends. CDR1 is SGHDT, CDR2 YYEEEE, per germline. The CDR3 has 13 amino acids. CDR3 region: CASSSKLRDTQYF. In DNA, the CDR3 is TGTGCCAGCAGCTCGAAACTTAGGGATACGCAGTATTTT. Filled out from reference TRBV5-6 and TRBJ2-3, the complete variable domain reads DAGVTQSPTHLIKTRGQQVTLRCSPKSGHDTVSWYQQALGQGPQFIFQYYEEEERQRGNFPDRFSGHQFPNYSSELNVNALLLGDSALYLCASSSKLRDTQYFGPGTRLTVL.

The CDR3 DNA reads TGTGCCAGTAGTATAGTAGGGACAGGGGGTCAGCCCCAGCATTTT. Translating it yields CASSIVGTGGQPQHF. The rearrangement uses TRBV19 and TRBJ1-5; 11 bases fit TRBD1. The V gene's germline CDR1 is LNHDA and CDR2 SQIVND (reference sequence). This CDR3 contains 15 residues. Trimming took 1 base from V and 6 from J; bases not matched to a gene: 2.

CDR3 sequence reads: CASSSRDSSYNEQFF. DNA for the CDR3: TGTGCCAGCAGTTCCCGGGACAGCTCCTACAATGAGCAGTTCTTC. This chain uses TRBV28 with TRBJ2-1; 7 bases agree with TRBD1. Germline V gene sequence: CDR1 MDHEN, CDR2 SYDVKM. This CDR3 is built from 15 residues. Trimming cost V 4 bases and J 0 bases; bases outside gene matches: 3. Combining the CDR3 with reference TRBV28 and TRBJ2-1 gives the whole variable domain DVKVTQSSRYLVKRTGEKVFLECVQDMDHENMFWYRQDPGLGLRLIYFSYDVKMKEKGDIPEGYSVSREKKERFSLILESASTNQTSMYLCASSSRDSSYNEQFFGPGTRLTVL.

V gene TRBV5-1 combines with J gene TRBJ2-6, with a tentative D call TRBD2 (5 bases). Trimming left V 0 bases short and J 0 bases short, with 7 bases between. The CDR3 consists of 16 residues. Per the germline V gene, CDR1 is SGHRS and CDR2 is YFSETQ. CDR3 loop: CASSLGGNSGANVLTF. CDR3 bases: TGCGCCAGCAGCTTGGGAGGGAACTCTGGGGCCAACGTCCTGACTTTC.

This rearrangement joins TRBV10-1 to TRBJ2-3, with D hard to call. Germline values: CDR1 WNHNN, CDR2 SYGVQD (reference sequence). V was trimmed by 7 bases and J by 3 bases, leaving 5 bases between them. This CDR3 is 11 amino acids long. DNA of the CDR3: TGCGCCAGCACTCGGACAGATACGCAGTATTTT. Protein product: CASTRTDTQYF.

The CDR3 spells CASSPTQGQGDEQYF. The CDR3 nucleotides read TGCGCCAGCAGCCCGACTCAGGGACAGGGGGACGAGCAGTACTTC. V gene TRBV5-1 combines with J gene TRBJ2-7; 11 nucleotides align to TRBD1. The trim removed 4 bases at V and 5 bases at J, leaving 8 bases unmatched. Germline V gives CDR1 SGHRS, CDR2 YFSETQ. CDR3 length: 15 residues.

Comment on this clone: Other DNA variants within this sample encode the same CDR3. This chain joins TRBV6-5 and TRBJ1-1; 8 positions agree with TRBD1. The CDR3 contains 12 residues. V was pared by 6 bases and J by 4 bases, with 1 base of the junction left unmatched. CDR1 is MNHEY and CDR2 is SVGAGI in the germline V gene. This CDR3 is CASSRGPTEAFF. CDR3 DNA: TGTGCCAGCAGCAGGGGGCCCACTGAAGCTTTCTTT.

The chain joins TRBV10-3 to TRBJ2-3; TRBD2 agrees at 9 bases. CDR1 ENHRY and CDR2 SYGVKD come from the germline V gene. Trimming at V came to 5 bases and at J to 4 bases, leaving 7 bases not matched to a gene. The CDR3 is 15 amino acids. Written as DNA, the CDR3 is TGTGCCATCAGTAAATTAGCGGGAGACCCAGATACGCAGTATTTT. Its protein product is CAISKLAGDPDTQYF.